This T cell receptor (beta chain) is from a study of T cells in Graves' hyperthyroidism and ophthalmopathy. Across the study: Peripheral blood samples were taken at initial diagnosis, prior to any treatment.

With respect to this clonotype: The antigen is undetermined.

Amplified regions were TCR beta CDR3 sequences from RNA transcripts. Carried out on the TCR CDR3, a first-round RT-PCR used the HTBI primer set. TCRdb itself ran the multiplex PCR reads through MiXCR, one entry per CDR3 protein. Of more than 450,000 distinct CDR3 sequences listed, 11% to 15% are singletons. This CDR3 contains 18 residues. Germline V gene data show CDR1 as MNHEY and CDR2 as SMNVEV (reference sequence). Losses at the gene ends were 3 bases for V and 7 bases for J; bases not matched to a gene: 16. General study results and limits: Most thyroid clonotypes expanded above 0.001 were also detected in blood. Stable hyperthyroidism was told apart from ophthalmopathy by a model built on 13 V-J features.

Aged 18 to 65, the patients had hyperthyroidism that was newly diagnosed and had lasted under 2 months. The chain is built from TRBV27 and TRBJ2-7; 12 bases agree with TRBD2. The sequenced sample consisted of blood. The receptor was derived from a woman between 40 and 50 years old with Graves' hyperthyroidism. The CDR3 DNA reads as TGTGCCAGCAGTTTTAATATCGGGTTGACTAGCGGGAGCTATGAGCAGTACTTC. Its translation is CASSFNIGLTSGSYEQYF.